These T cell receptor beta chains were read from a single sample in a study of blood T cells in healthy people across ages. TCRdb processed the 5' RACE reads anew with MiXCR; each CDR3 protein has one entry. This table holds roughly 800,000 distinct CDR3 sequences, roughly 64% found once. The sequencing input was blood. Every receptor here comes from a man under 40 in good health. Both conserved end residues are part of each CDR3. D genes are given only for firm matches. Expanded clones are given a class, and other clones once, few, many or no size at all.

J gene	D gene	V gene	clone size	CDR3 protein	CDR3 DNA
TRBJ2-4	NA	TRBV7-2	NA	CASSLGSLRYF	TGTGCCAGCAGCTTAGGGAGCTTACGGTACTTC
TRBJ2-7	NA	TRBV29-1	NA	CSVTGQTYEQYF	TGCAGCGTAACCGGACAGACCTACGAGCAGTACTTC
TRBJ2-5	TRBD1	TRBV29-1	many	CSVGQGGETQYF	TGCAGCGTTGGACAGGGTGGAGAGACCCAGTACTTC
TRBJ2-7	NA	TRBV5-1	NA	CASSLDSFYEQYF	TGCGCCAGCAGCCTGGACAGCTTCTACGAGCAGTACTTC
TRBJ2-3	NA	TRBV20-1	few	CSARPGLLRDTQYF	TGCAGTGCCAGACCGGGACTTTTAAGGGATACGCAGTATTTT
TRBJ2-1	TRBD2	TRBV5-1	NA	CASSLESTSGGAFPTIEQFF	TGCGCCAGCAGCTTGGAATCGACTAGCGGGGGGGCTTTTCCGACGATCGAGCAGTTCTTC
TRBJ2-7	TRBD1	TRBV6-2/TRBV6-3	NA	CASVGPGQGTYEQYF	TGTGCCAGCGTTGGACCGGGACAGGGGACCTACGAGCAGTACTTC
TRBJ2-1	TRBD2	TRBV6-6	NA	CASISGTSYEQFF	TGTGCCAGCATTTCCGGGACTAGCTATGAGCAGTTCTTC
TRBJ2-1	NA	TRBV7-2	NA	CASKRQTLEQFF	TGTGCCAGCAAGAGACAGACTCTTGAGCAGTTCTTC
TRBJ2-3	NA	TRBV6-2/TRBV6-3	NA	CASGGNEDVRYF	TGTGCCAGCGGAGGGAACGAGGATGTTCGGTATTTT
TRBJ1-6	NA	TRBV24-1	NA	CATSDLEGKGVPLHF	TGTGCCACCAGTGATTTGGAGGGAAAGGGAGTACCCCTCCACTTT
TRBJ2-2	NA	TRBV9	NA	CASSGVAANTGELFF	TGTGCCAGCAGCGGCGTAGCGGCTAACACCGGGGAGCTGTTTTTT
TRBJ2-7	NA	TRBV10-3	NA	CAISESISPYYEQYF	TGTGCCATCAGTGAGTCGATATCGCCCTACTACGAGCAGTACTTC
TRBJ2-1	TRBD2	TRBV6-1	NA	CASSEAGTSGWNEQFF	TGTGCCAGCAGTGAAGCAGGGACTAGCGGGTGGAATGAGCAGTTCTTC
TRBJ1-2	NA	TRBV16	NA	CASSQWRETNYGYIF	TGTGCCAGCAGCCAATGGAGGGAGACAAACTATGGCTACATCTTC
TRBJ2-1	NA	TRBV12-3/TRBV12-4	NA	CASSPPGSGSASFSYEQFF	TGTGCCAGCAGTCCTCCGGGGTCGGGCAGCGCCTCTTTCTCCTACGAGCAGTTCTTC
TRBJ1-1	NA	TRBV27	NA	CASSFESFREYGTEAFF	TGTGCCAGCAGTTTCGAGAGCTTTCGTGAGTATGGCACTGAAGCTTTCTTT
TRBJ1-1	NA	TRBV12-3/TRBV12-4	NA	CASRDGTGASAFF	TGTGCCAGCAGAGATGGGACGGGCGCTAGTGCTTTCTTT
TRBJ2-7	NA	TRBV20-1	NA	CSARDQEGVYEQYF	TGCAGTGCTAGAGATCAGGAGGGAGTCTACGAGCAGTACTTC
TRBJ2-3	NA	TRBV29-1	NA	CSVQIVTDTQYF	TGCAGCGTGCAGATAGTCACAGATACGCAGTATTTT
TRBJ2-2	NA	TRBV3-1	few	CASSQVGVSGGGELFF	TGTGCCAGCAGCCAAGTTGGCGTCTCCGGGGGCGGGGAGCTGTTTTTT
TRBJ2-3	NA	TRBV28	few	CASSLRMGDTQYF	TGTGCCAGCAGTTTACGTATGGGAGATACGCAGTATTTT
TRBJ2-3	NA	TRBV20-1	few	CSASDTDNTDTQYF	TGCAGTGCTAGCGATACCGACAACACAGATACGCAGTATTTT
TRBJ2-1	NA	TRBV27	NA	CASSVLGRVGVQFF	TGTGCCAGCAGCGTCCTCGGACGTGTTGGTGTGCAGTTCTTC
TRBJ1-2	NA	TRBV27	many	CASSFGQNYGYTF	TGTGCCAGCAGTTTCGGGCAGAACTATGGCTACACCTTC
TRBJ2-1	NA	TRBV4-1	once	CASSGEYNEQFF	TGCGCCAGCAGCGGAGAATACAATGAGCAGTTCTTC
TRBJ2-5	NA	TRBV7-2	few	CASSSAPPPEGRETQYF	TGTGCCAGCAGCTCTGCGCCCCCTCCTGAGGGGCGAGAGACCCAGTACTTC
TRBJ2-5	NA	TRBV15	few	CATSQEAWNQETQYF	TGTGCCACCAGCCAAGAGGCCTGGAATCAAGAGACCCAGTACTTC
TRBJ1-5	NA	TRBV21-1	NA	CASHTHTTGGDQPQHF	TGTGCCAGCCATACGCATACGACAGGGGGCGATCAGCCCCAGCATTTT
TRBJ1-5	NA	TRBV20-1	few	CSARELGWQPQHF	TGCAGTGCTAGAGAGTTGGGCTGGCAGCCCCAGCATTTT
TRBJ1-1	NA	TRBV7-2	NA	CASSLAAAGGSGTEAFF	TGTGCCAGCAGCTTAGCCGCGGCGGGGGGCTCAGGCACTGAAGCTTTCTTT
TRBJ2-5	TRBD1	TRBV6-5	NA	CASYPGQFYGETQYF	TGTGCCAGCTATCCGGGACAGTTCTACGGAGAGACCCAGTACTTC
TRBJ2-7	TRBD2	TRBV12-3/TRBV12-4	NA	CASSPSGRAYEQYF	TGTGCCAGCAGTCCGAGCGGGAGGGCCTACGAGCAGTACTTC
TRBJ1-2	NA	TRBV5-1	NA	CASSHTQGPIYGYTF	TGCGCCAGCAGCCACACACAGGGCCCAATATATGGCTACACCTTC
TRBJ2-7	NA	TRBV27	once	CASSFRVEHEQYF	TGTGCCAGCAGTTTTCGGGTTGAGCACGAGCAGTACTTC
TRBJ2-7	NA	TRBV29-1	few	CSVGGLYEQYF	TGCAGCGTTGGGGGGTTATACGAGCAGTACTTC
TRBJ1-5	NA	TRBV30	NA	CAWSVPGGAGQPQHF	TGTGCCTGGAGTGTACCTGGGGGCGCGGGTCAGCCCCAGCATTTT
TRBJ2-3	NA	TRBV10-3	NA	CAISESTVDTQYF	TGTGCCATCAGTGAGTCGACGGTAGATACGCAGTATTTT
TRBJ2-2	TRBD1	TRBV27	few	CASSLTGGNTGELFF	TGTGCCAGCAGTTTGACAGGGGGTAACACCGGGGAGCTGTTTTTT
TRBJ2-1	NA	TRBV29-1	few	CSVEGAAQIFNEQFF	TGCAGCGTTGAGGGGGCCGCTCAGATCTTCAATGAGCAGTTCTTC
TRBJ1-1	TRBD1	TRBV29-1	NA	CSTMGQMDTEAFF	TGCAGCACAATGGGACAGATGGACACTGAAGCTTTCTTT
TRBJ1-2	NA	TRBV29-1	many	CSVEDSGQSYGYTF	TGCAGCGTTGAAGATAGCGGACAGTCCTATGGCTACACCTTC
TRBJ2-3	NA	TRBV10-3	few	CAISESKADTQYF	TGTGCCATCAGTGAGTCTAAAGCGGATACGCAGTATTTT
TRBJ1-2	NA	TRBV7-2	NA	CASSTRYLTGSSLGYTF	TGTGCCAGCAGCACTCGCTATCTGACAGGAAGCTCTCTTGGCTACACCTTC
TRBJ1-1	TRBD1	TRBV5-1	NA	CASSYSLTGGTEAFF	TGCGCCAGCAGCTATTCACTGACAGGGGGCACTGAAGCTTTCTTT
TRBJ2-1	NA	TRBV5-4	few	CASSPPEAGAGQFF	TGTGCCAGCAGCCCCCCAGAAGCTGGGGCGGGGCAGTTCTTC
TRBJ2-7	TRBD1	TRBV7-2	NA	CACSSRTLPGQGRGYEQYF	TGTGCCTGCAGCTCCCGAACCCTGCCGGGACAGGGGAGAGGATACGAGCAGTACTTC
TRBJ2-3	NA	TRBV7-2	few	CASSLLGASDTQYF	TGTGCCAGCAGCTTACTAGGAGCCTCAGATACGCAGTATTTT
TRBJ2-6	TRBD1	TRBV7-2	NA	CAGSLKGQGLSGANVLTF	TGTGCCGGCAGCTTAAAGGGACAGGGCCTTTCTGGGGCCAACGTCCTGACTTTC
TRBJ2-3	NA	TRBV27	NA	CASRNPGTDTQYF	TGTGCCAGCCGCAATCCCGGCACAGATACGCAGTATTTT
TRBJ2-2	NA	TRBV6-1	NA	CASKTLVVQSLTGELFF	TGTGCCAGCAAGACACTGGTAGTACAGTCCCTAACCGGGGAGCTGTTTTTT
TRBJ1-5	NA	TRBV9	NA	CASSVAGSSDQPQHF	TGTGCCAGCAGCGTAGCAGGGAGCTCTGATCAGCCCCAGCATTTT
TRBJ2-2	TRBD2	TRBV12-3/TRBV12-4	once	CASSSRLAGSRRELFF	TGTGCCAGCAGTTCTCGACTAGCGGGGTCGCGACGGGAGCTGTTTTTT
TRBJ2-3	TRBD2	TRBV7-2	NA	CASSLLAGHSTDTQYF	TGTGCCAGCAGCTTGCTAGCGGGACATAGCACAGATACGCAGTATTTT
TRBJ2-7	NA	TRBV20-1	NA	CSASGTYEQYF	TGCAGTGCTTCCGGGACCTACGAGCAGTACTTC
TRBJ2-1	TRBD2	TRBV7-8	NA	CASSIPGLASEQFF	TGTGCCAGCAGCATACCGGGACTAGCTAGTGAGCAGTTCTTC
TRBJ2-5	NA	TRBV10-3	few	CAIAVRSPETQYF	TGTGCCATCGCTGTCAGGTCGCCGGAGACCCAGTACTTC
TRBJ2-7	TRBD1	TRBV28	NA	CASRPAGTGSYEQYF	TGTGCCAGCCGCCCCGCCGGGACAGGATCCTACGAGCAGTACTTC
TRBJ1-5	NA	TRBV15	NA	CATNLGSNQPQHF	TGTGCCACGAACCTGGGAAGCAATCAGCCCCAGCATTTT